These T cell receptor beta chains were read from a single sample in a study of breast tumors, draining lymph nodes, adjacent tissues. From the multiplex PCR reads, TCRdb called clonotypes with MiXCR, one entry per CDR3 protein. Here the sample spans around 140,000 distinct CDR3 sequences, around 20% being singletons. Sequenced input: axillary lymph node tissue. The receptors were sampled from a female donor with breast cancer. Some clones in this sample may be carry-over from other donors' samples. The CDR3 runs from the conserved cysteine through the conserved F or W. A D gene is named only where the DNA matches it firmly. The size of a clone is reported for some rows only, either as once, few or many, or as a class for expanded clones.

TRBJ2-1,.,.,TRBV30,CAWSVANEQFF,TGTGCCTGGAGTGTAGCCAATGAGCAGTTCTTC
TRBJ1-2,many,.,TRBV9,CASSVAGDGYTF,TGTGCCAGCAGCGTAGCCGGAGATGGCTACACCTTC
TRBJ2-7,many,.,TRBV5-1,CASSSSTNYEQYF,TGCGCCAGCAGCTCTAGCACCAACTACGAGCAGTACTTC
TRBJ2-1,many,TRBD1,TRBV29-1,CSVAKGAAQFF,TGCAGCGTTGCCAAGGGGGCCGCGCAGTTCTTC
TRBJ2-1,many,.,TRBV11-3,CASSSGTSFYNEQFF,TGTGCCAGCAGCTCCGGGACGAGCTTCTACAATGAGCAGTTCTTC
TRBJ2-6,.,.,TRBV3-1,CASSHGSGAYVLTF,TGTGCCAGCAGCCACGGCTCTGGGGCCTACGTCCTGACTTTC
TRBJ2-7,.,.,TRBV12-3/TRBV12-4,CASSSKRAWNEQYF,TGTGCCAGCAGTTCCAAGAGGGCTTGGAACGAGCAGTACTTC
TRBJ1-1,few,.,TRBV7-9,CASSPTRVRGGSTEAFF,TGTGCCAGCAGCCCGACGAGGGTCCGGGGTGGGTCCACTGAAGCTTTCTTT
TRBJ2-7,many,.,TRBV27,CASSEGGAYSYEQYF,TGTGCCAGTTCCGAGGGGGGGGCTTACTCCTACGAGCAGTACTTC
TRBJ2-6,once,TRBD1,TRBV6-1,CASSARGTSGANVLTF,TGTGCCAGCAGTGCCAGGGGGACCTCTGGGGCCAACGTCCTGACTTTC
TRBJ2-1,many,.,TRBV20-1,CSARNWADHEQFF,TGCAGTGCTAGAAATTGGGCGGACCATGAGCAGTTCTTC
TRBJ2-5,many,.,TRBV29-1,CSVEREGERVTQYF,TGCAGCGTTGAAAGGGAGGGGGAGAGGGTAACCCAGTACTTC
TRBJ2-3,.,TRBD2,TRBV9,CASSVEGLAGFTDTQYF,TGTGCCAGCAGCGTAGAGGGACTAGCGGGGTTCACAGATACGCAGTATTTT
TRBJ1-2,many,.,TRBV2,CASSEQGGPNYGYTF,TGTGCCAGCAGTGAGCAGGGCGGCCCTAACTATGGCTACACCTTC
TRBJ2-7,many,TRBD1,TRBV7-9,CASRDSGQDYEQYF,TGTGCCAGCAGGGATTCGGGACAGGACTACGAGCAGTACTTC